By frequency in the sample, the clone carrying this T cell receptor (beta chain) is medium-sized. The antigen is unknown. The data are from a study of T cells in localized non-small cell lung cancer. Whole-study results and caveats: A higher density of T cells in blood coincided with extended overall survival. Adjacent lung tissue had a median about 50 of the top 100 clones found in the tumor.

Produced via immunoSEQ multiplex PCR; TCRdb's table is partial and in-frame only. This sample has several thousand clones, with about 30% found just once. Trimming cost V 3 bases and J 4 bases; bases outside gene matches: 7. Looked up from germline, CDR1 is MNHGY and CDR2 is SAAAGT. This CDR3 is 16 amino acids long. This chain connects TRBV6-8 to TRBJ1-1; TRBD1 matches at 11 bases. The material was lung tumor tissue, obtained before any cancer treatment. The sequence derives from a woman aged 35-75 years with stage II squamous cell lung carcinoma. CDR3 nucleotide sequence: TGTGCCAGCAGTTATCGAGGACAGGGGGCGAGCACTGAAGCTTTCTTT. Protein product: CASSYRGQGASTEAFF.